This T cell receptor (beta chain) was sequenced in a study of shared clonotypes between healthy human individuals. For the study at large: A couple of female and a few male donors aged 18 to 49 were enrolled.

The naive CD8 fraction comprised CD45RO-negative cells positively selected for CCR7 and excluded terminally differentiated effector memory CD45RA+ cells. Template for every sorted-subset replicate PCR totaled approximately 0.2 ug DNA, roughly 30,000 T cell genomes. Under the authors' procedure: Junction-only immunoSEQ sequences carried no quality scores, so filtering differed. The repertoire was sequenced with immunoSEQ multiplex PCR; TCRdb's copy has only in-frame clones and lacks some. The DNA was the basis for D and trimming; V, J and clone size are from that table. The sample consists of hundreds of thousands of clones, approximately 90% of them appearing once. CDR1 and CDR2 (germline): SGHKS, YYEKEE (reference sequence). With 3 bases clipped from V and 6 bases from J, the junction kept 25 bases outside the gene matches. This CDR3 has 20 residues. Whole-study results and caveats: Rarefaction showed sorted-subset sequencing was incomplete despite large depth.

This clone appeared a single time. The target antigen is unknown. The V call is TRBV5-5, the J call TRBJ2-3; 7 nucleotides agree with TRBD1. The sequence came from a man aged 25-45 years in good health. The specimen was naive CD8+ T cells sorted from blood. CDR3 coding DNA: TGTGCCAGCAGCTCGGAAGACAGGGCGGCTTCCTCTTTTTTAGGCGATACGCAGTATTTT. This translates into CASSSEDRAASSFLGDTQYF. The whole variable domain, remainder taken from reference TRBV5-5 and TRBJ2-3, is DAGVTQSPTHLIKTRGQQVTLRCSPISGHKSVSWYQQVLGQGPQFIFQYYEKEERGRGNFPDRFSARQFPNYSSELNVNALLLGDSALYLCASSSEDRAASSFLGDTQYFGPGTRLTVL.